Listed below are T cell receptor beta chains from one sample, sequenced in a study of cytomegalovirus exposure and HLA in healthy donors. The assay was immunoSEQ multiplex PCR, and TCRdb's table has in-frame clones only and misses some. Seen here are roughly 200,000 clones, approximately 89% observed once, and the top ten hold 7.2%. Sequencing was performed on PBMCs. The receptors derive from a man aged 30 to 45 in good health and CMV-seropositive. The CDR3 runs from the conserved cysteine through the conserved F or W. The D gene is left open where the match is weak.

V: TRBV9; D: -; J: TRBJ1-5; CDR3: CASSVDAVNQPQHF; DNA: TGTGCCAGCAGCGTAGATGCAGTCAATCAGCCCCAGCATTTT
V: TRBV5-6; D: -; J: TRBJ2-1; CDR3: CASSLGSSDEQFF; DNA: TGTGCCAGCAGCTTGGGCTCGTCGGATGAGCAGTTCTTC
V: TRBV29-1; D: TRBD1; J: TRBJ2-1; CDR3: CSTTGGSSGDAEQFF; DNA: TGCAGCACAACAGGGGGCAGTTCGGGGGACGCTGAGCAGTTCTTC
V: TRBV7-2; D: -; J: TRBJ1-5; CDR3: CASSSPGGNQPQHF; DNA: TGTGCCAGCAGCTCCCCCGGGGGCAATCAGCCCCAGCATTTT
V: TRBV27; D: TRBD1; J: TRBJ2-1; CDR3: CASKATGGRSYNEQFF; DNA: TGTGCCAGCAAAGCAACAGGGGGTAGGTCCTACAATGAGCAGTTCTTC
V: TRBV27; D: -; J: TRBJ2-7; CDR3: CASSSGRGLEQYF; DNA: TGTGCCAGCAGCTCAGGGAGAGGTCTCGAGCAGTACTTC
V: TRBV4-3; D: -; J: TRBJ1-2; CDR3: CASSQNDRANYGYTF; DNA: TGCGCCAGCAGCCAGAACGATAGGGCTAACTATGGCTACACCTTC
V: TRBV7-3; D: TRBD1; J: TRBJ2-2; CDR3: CASSPDRVTGELFF; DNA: TGTGCCAGCAGTCCTGACAGGGTCACCGGGGAGCTGTTTTTT
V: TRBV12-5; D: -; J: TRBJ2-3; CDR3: CASGLLSTDTQYF; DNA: TGTGCTAGTGGTTTGCTGAGCACAGATACGCAGTATTTT
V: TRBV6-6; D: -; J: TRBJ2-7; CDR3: CASSLLARGGLYEQYF; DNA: TGTGCCAGCAGCCTACTCGCGAGGGGGGGCCTTTACGAGCAGTACTTC
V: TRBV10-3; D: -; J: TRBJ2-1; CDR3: CAISESNGKDEQFF; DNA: TGTGCCATCAGTGAGTCGAATGGCAAGGATGAGCAGTTCTTC
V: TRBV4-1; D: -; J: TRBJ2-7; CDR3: CASSQDRTYEQYF; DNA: TGCGCCAGCAGCCAAGACAGGACCTACGAGCAGTACTTC
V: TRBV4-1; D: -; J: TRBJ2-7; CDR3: CASSPPLELRQQYF; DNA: TGCGCCAGCAGCCCACCCCTGGAGCTGCGGCAGCAGTACTTC
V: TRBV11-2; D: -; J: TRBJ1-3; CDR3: CASSPTGAGNTIYF; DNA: TGTGCCAGCAGTCCGACAGGAGCTGGAAACACCATATATTTT
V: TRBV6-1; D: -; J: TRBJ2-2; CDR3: CASNKPTGELFF; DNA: TGTGCCAGCAATAAGCCGACCGGGGAGCTGTTTTTT
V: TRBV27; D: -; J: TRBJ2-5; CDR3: CASRDTMGETQYF; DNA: TGTGCCAGCAGGGACACGATGGGAGAGACCCAGTACTTC
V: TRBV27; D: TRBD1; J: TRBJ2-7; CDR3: CASSLVQGAYEQYF; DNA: TGTGCCAGCAGTCTAGTACAGGGGGCGTACGAGCAGTACTTC
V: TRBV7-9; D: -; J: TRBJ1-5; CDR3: CASSLVGPSSQPQHF; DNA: TGTGCCAGCAGCTTAGTGGGACCCTCGTCTCAGCCCCAGCATTTT
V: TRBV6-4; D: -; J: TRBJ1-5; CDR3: CASSVSQPQHF; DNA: TGTGCCAGCAGTGTAAGTCAGCCCCAGCATTTT
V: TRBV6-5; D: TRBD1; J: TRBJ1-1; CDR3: CASRDRARGNTEAFF; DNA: TGTGCCAGCAGGGACAGGGCTCGCGGGAACACTGAAGCTTTCTTT
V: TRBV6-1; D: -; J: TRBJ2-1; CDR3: CASSEGGFRFNEQFF; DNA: TGTGCCAGCAGTGAAGGGGGGTTCAGATTCAATGAGCAGTTCTTC
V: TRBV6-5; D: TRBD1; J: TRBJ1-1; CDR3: CASRGTGETEAFF; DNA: TGTGCCAGCAGAGGGACAGGGGAAACTGAAGCTTTCTTT
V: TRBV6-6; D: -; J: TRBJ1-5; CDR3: CASNIGRDQPQHF; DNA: TGTGCCAGCAATATAGGTCGGGATCAGCCCCAGCATTTT
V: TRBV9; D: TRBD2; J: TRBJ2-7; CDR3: CASSMGLAGGNGYEQYF; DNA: TGTGCCAGCAGTATGGGACTAGCGGGAGGAAACGGCTACGAGCAGTACTTC
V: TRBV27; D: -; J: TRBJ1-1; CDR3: CASSSPAVQGTTEAFF; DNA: TGTGCCAGCAGTTCCCCCGCCGTACAGGGAACCACTGAAGCTTTCTTT
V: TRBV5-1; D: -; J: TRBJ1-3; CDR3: CASSLVSRTGGGNTIYF; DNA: TGCGCCAGCAGCTTGGTGAGCCGGACGGGTGGCGGAAACACCATATATTTT
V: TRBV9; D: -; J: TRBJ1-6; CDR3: CASGQSANSPLHF; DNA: TGTGCCAGCGGACAGTCCGCTAATTCACCCCTCCACTTT
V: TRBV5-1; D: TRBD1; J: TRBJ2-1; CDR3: CASSSTRQGKSEQFF; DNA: TGCGCCAGCAGCTCAACTAGACAGGGGAAGAGTGAGCAGTTCTTC
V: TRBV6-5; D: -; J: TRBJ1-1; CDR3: CASSYREDTEAFF; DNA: TGTGCCAGCAGCTACAGGGAGGACACTGAAGCTTTCTTT
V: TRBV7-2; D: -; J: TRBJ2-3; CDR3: CASSLRWARGPPSTDTQYF; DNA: TGTGCCAGCAGCTTAAGGTGGGCAAGGGGTCCGCCTAGCACAGATACGCAGTATTTT
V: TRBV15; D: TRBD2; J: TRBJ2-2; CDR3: CATSPLGGITGELFF; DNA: TGTGCCACCAGCCCCTTGGGAGGGATCACCGGGGAGCTGTTTTTT
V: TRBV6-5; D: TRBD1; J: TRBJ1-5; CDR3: CASSYDRGNQPQHF; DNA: TGTGCCAGCAGTTACGACAGGGGAAACCAGCCCCAGCATTTT
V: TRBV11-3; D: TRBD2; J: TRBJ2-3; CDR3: CASSGGRAKDTQYF; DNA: TGTGCCAGCAGCGGCGGGAGGGCCAAAGATACGCAGTATTTT
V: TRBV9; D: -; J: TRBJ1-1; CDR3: CASSVVANTEAFF; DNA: TGTGCCAGCAGCGTAGTAGCGAACACTGAAGCTTTCTTT
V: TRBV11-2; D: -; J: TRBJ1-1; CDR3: CASSTNRAVVTEAFF; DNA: TGTGCCAGCAGCACAAACAGGGCGGTTGTCACTGAAGCTTTCTTT
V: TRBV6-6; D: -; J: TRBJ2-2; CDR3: CAFRAVTGELFF; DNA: TGTGCCTTCCGGGCCGTCACCGGGGAGCTGTTTTTT